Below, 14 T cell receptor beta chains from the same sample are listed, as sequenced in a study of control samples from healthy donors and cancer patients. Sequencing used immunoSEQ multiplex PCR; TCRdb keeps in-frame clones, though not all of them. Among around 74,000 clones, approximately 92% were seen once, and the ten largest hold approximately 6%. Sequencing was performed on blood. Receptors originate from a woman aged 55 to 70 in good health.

Written as DNA, the CDR3 is TGTGCCAGCAGCACCCAGCCTCCCTACGAGCAGTACTTC. It specifies CASSTQPPYEQYF. The rearrangement uses TRBV5-4 and TRBJ2-7; D gene uncertain. The V gene's germline CDR1 is SGHNT and CDR2 YYREEE (reference sequence). Trimming took off 4 bases at V and 2 bases at J, with 10 bases between the two ends. The CDR3 sequence is 13 residues long.

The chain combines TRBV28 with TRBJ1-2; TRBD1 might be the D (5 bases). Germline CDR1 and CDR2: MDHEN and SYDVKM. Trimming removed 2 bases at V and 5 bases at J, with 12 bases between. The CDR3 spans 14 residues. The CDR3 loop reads CASSLGGAQYGYTF. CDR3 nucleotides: TGTGCCAGCAGTTTAGGGGGTGCCCAATATGGCTACACCTTC.

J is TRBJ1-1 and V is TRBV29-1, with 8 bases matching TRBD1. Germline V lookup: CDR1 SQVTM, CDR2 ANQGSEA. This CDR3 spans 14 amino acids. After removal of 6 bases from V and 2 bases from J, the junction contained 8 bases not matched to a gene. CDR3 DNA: TGCAGCGTGGCTAGACAGGGGAAAAACACTGAAGCTTTCTTT. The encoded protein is CSVARQGKNTEAFF.

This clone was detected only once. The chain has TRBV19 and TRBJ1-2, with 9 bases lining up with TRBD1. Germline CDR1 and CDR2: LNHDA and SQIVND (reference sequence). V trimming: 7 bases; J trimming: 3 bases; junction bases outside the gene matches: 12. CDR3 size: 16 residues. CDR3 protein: CASTQAGTGLHYGYTF. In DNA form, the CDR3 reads TGTGCCAGTACTCAGGCCGGGACAGGGTTACACTATGGCTACACCTTC. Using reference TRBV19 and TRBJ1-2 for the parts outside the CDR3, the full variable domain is DGGITQSPKYLFRKEGQNVTLSCEQNLNHDAMYWYRQDPGQGLRLIYYSQIVNDFQKGDIAEGYSVSREKKESFPLTVTSAQKNPTAFYLCASTQAGTGLHYGYTFGSGTRLTVV.

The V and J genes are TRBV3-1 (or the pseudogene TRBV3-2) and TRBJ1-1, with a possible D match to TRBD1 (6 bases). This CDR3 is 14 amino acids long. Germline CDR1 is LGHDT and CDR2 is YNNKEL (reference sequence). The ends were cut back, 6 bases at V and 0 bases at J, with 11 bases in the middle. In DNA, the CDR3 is TGTGCCAGCAGACAGGACAGCCTGAACACTGAAGCTTTCTTT. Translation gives CASRQDSLNTEAFF.

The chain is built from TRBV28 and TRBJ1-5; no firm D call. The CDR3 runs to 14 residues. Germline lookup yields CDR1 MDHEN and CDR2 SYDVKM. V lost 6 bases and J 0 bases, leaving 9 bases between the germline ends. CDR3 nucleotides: TGTGCCAGCAGACAGACTTATAGCAATCAGCCCCAGCATTTT. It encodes CASRQTYSNQPQHF.

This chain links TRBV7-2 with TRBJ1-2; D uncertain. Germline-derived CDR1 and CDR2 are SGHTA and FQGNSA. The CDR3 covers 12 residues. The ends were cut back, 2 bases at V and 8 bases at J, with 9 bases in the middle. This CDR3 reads CASSLNLQGYTF. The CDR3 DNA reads TGTGCCAGCAGCTTAAATCTCCAGGGCTACACCTTC.

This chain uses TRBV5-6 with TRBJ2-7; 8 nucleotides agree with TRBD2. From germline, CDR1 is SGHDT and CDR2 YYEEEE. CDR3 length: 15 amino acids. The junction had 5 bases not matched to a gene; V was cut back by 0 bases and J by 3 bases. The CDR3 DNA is TGTGCCAGCAGCTTGGGGGGACTAGATCTCTACGAGCAGTACTTC. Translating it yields CASSLGGLDLYEQYF.

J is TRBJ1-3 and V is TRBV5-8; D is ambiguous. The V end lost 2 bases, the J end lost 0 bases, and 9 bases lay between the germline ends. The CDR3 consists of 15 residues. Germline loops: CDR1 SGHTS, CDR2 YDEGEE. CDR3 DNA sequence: TGTGCCAGCAGCTTTTCGGGGTTCTCTGGAAACACCATATATTTT. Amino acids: CASSFSGFSGNTIYF.

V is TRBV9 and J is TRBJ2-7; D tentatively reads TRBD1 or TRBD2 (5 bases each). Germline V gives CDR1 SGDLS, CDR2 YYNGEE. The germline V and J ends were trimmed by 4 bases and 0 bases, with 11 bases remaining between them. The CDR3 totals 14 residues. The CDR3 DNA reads TGTGCCAGCAGCCAAAGGGACGCCTCCTACGAGCAGTACTTC. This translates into CASSQRDASYEQYF.

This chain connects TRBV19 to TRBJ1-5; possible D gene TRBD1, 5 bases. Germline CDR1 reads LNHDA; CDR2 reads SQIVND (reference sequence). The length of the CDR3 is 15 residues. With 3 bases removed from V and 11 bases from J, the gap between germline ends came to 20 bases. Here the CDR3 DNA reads TGTGCCAGTAGTATGGTAGGCGCGGGGGAAAGGGCCCAGCATTTT. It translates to CASSMVGAGERAQHF.

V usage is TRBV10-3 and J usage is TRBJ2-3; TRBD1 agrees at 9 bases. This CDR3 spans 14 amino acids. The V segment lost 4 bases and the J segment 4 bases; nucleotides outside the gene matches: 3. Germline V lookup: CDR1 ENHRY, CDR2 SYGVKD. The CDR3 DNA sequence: TGTGCCATCAGTGCGGGACAGGGTGCAGATACGCAGTATTTT. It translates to CAISAGQGADTQYF.

The CDR3 coding sequence is TGCGCCAGCAGCTCGATACCTGGACAGAACACTGAAGCTTTCTTT. This sequence encodes CASSSIPGQNTEAFF. The V gene is TRBV5-1, the J gene TRBJ1-1, with D possibly matching TRBD1 (5 bases). V was pared by 3 bases and J by 1 base, with 13 bases between. The CDR3 is 15 amino acids. Germline CDR1 is SGHRS and CDR2 is YFSETQ.

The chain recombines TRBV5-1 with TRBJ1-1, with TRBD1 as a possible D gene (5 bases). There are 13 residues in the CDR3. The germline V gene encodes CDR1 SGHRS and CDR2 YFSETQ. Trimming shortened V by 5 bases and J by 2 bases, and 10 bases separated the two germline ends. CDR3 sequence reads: CASSSQGNTEAFF. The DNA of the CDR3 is TGCGCCAGCAGTTCGCAGGGTAACACTGAAGCTTTCTTT.